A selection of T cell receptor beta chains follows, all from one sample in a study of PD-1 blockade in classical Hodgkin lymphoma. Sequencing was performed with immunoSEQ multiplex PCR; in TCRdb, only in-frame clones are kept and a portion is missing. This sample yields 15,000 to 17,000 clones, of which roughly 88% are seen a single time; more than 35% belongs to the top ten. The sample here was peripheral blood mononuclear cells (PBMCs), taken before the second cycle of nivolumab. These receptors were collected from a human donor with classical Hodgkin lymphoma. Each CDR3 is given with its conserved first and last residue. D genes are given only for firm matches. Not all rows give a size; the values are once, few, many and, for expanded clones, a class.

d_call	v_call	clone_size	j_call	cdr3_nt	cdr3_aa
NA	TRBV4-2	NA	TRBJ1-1	TGTGCCAGCAGGCCCCTAGGGGCGCTGAACACTGAAGCTTTCTTT	CASRPLGALNTEAFF
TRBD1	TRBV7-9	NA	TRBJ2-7	TGTGCCAGCAGCGATTCCGGGACAGGGTCCTACGAGCAGTACTTC	CASSDSGTGSYEQYF
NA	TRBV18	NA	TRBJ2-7	TGTGCCAGCTCACCAGGAGGGTTCAGGAACGAGCAGTACTTC	CASSPGGFRNEQYF
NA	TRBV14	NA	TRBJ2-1	TGTGCCAGCAGCCAAGACTTCCGGCCCGGGCGGCCTACCTACAATGAGCAGTTCTTC	CASSQDFRPGRPTYNEQFF
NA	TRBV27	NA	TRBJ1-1	TGTGCCAGCAGTTTAGTGGGAGGGGTGAGCACTGAAGCTTTCTTT	CASSLVGGVSTEAFF
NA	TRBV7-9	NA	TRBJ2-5	TGTGCCAGCAGCCCGACGCGAGCAGGACAAGAGACCCAGTACTTC	CASSPTRAGQETQYF
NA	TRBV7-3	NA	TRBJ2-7	TGTGCCAGCAGCTTAGGGGCCGGTGGGGCCTACGAGCAGTACTTC	CASSLGAGGAYEQYF
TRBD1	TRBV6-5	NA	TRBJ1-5	TGTGCCAGCAGTCAAGGGGACAGTCTCCAGCCCCAGCATTTT	CASSQGDSLQPQHF
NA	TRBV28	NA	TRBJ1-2	TGTGCCAGCAGTTTGGGAGTGGGGGTTATAAAAAGGGAGGACTATGGCTACACCTTC	CASSLGVGVIKREDYGYTF
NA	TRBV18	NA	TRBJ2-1	TGTGCCAGCTTTCCGGGAGCGGGTAGTGAGCAGTTCTTC	CASFPGAGSEQFF
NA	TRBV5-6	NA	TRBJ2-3	TGTGCCAGCAGCCTACCGGGACCCATCACAGATACGCAGTATTTT	CASSLPGPITDTQYF
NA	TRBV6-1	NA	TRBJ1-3	TGTGCCAGCAAAGGGTTTGGAAACACCATATATTTT	CASKGFGNTIYF
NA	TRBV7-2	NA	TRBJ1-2	TGTGCCAGCAGCACCTCCGGGGTCGGCTACACCTTC	CASSTSGVGYTF
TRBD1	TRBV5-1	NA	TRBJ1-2	TGCGCCAGCAGCTTGGGAGGGACAGGGTTGTATGGCTACACCTTC	CASSLGGTGLYGYTF
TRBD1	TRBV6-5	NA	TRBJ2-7	TGTGCCAGCAGTCACAGGGGAGCCTACGAGCAGTACTTC	CASSHRGAYEQYF
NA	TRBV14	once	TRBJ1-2	TGTGCCAGCAGCCAAGCAGGGGCCTATGGCTACACCTTC	CASSQAGAYGYTF
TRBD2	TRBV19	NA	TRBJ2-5	TGTGCCAGTAGTCCCCGGACTAGCGGGGTCCAAGAGACCCAGTACTTC	CASSPRTSGVQETQYF
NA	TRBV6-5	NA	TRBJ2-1	TGTGCCAGCAGTTACACCCGGGGATGGGGAGGTGAGCAGTTCTTC	CASSYTRGWGGEQFF
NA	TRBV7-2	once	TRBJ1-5	TGTGCCAGCAGCTTAGCCGTAGGCAGCAATCAGCCCCAGCATTTT	CASSLAVGSNQPQHF
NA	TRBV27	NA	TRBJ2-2	TGTGCCAGCAGTTTTATTTTTACCGGGGAGCTGTTTTTT	CASSFIFTGELFF
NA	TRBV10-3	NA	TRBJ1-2	TGTGCCATCACCAGTCCCAGTCCGGGTTATGGCTACACCTTC	CAITSPSPGYGYTF
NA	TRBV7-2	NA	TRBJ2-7	TGTGCCAGCAGCTTAGGTCCGACAGGCTCCTACGAGCAGTACTTC	CASSLGPTGSYEQYF
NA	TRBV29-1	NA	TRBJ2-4	TGCAGCGTTTTAGAGGGCATTCAGTACTTC	CSVLEGIQYF
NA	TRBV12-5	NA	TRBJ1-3	TGTGCTAGTGACCGCGGGGGGCTGCTCGGAAACACCATATATTTT	CASDRGGLLGNTIYF
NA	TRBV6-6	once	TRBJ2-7	TGTGCCAGCAGTCCCAGGGGCCCCTACGAGCAGTACTTC	CASSPRGPYEQYF
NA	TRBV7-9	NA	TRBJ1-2	TGTGCCAGCAGCTTAGAGGTGTTGGCAGGGCCGTATAGCTATGGCTACACCTTC	CASSLEVLAGPYSYGYTF
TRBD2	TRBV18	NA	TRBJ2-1	TGTGCCAGCTCATTGCTAGCGGGGGGGCACAATGAGCAGTTCTTC	CASSLLAGGHNEQFF
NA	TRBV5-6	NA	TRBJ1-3	TGTGCCAGCAGGACCACAGAAAACTCTGGAAACACCATATATTTT	CASRTTENSGNTIYF
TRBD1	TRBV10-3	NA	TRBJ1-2	TGTGCCATCAGTATAGGACAGGGAAACTATGGCTACACCTTC	CAISIGQGNYGYTF
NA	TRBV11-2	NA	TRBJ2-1	TGTGCCAGCACGCCTCGTGACTCCTACAATGAGCAGTTCTTC	CASTPRDSYNEQFF
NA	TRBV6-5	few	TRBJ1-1	TGTGCCAGCAGATTACTAGACTCAGGGAAAGCTTTCTTT	CASRLLDSGKAFF
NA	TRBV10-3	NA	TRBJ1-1	TGTGCCATCAGCAGGGGATGGGGCACTGAAGCTTTCTTT	CAISRGWGTEAFF
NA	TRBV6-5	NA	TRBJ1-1	TGTGCCAGCAGTTTCGGGGGGGCGGCCACTGAAGCTTTCTTT	CASSFGGAATEAFF
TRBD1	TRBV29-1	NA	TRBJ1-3	TGCAGCGTTGAAGATTCCAAAGGACAGGGAGGGCGAAACACCATATATTTT	CSVEDSKGQGGRNTIYF
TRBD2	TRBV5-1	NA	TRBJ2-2	TGCGCCAGCAGCTTGAGGACTAGCGGGAGGGCCGGCACCGGGGAGCTGTTTTTT	CASSLRTSGRAGTGELFF
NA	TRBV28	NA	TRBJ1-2	TGTGCCAGCGTAGAACTGGGCAACTATGGCTACACCTTC	CASVELGNYGYTF
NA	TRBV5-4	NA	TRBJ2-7	TGTGCCAGCAGCTTGGACACGGGCTACGGGCAGTACTTC	CASSLDTGYGQYF
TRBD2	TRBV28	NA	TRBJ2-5	TGTGCCAGCAGCGACCAAGGGGAGGGAGAACAAGAGACCCAGTACTTC	CASSDQGEGEQETQYF
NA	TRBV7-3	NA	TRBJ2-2	TGTGCCAGCAGCCCCCACCGCCATTACACGAACACCGGGGAGCTGTTTTTT	CASSPHRHYTNTGELFF
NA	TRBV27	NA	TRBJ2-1	TGTGCCAGCAGTTTGGGAGCCCCCGGCTCTCACAATGAGCAGTTCTTC	CASSLGAPGSHNEQFF
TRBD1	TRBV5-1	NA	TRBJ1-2	TGCGCCAGCAGCTTCCAGGGGGCGGAGGGCTACACCTTC	CASSFQGAEGYTF
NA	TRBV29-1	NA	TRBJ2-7	TGCAGCGTCGACACCCCCTACGAGCAGTACTTC	CSVDTPYEQYF
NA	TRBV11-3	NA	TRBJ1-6	TGTGCCAGCAGCTTAGGGGGGCCGCGGCCCTTTTCGAGCAATTCACCCCTCCACTTT	CASSLGGPRPFSSNSPLHF
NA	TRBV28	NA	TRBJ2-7	TGTGCCAGCAGTTTGGGGACCATAGTCTCCTCCTACGAGCAGTACTTC	CASSLGTIVSSYEQYF
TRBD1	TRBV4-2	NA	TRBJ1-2	TGTGCCAGCAGCCTCGGGCAGGGGGGTAACTATGGCTACACCTTC	CASSLGQGGNYGYTF
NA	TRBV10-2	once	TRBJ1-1	TGCGCCAGCAGTGAGATCGGGAACACTGAAGCTTTCTTT	CASSEIGNTEAFF
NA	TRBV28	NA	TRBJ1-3	TGTGCCAGCAGTGGCGCGGTAACTGGAAACACCATATATTTT	CASSGAVTGNTIYF
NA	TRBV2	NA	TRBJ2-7	TGTGCCAGTCTCGGAGGCCCTAGGGAGCAGTACTTC	CASLGGPREQYF
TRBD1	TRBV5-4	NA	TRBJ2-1	TGTGCCAGCAGCTTGCCACAGGGGTTGGGCAATGAGCAGTTCTTC	CASSLPQGLGNEQFF
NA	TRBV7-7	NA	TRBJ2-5	TGTGCCAGTACAAACCGGGACGACAAGTACTTC	CASTNRDDKYF
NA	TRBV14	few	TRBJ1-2	TGTGCCAGCAGCCAAGATATGGGCTCCCGGTATGGCTACACCTTC	CASSQDMGSRYGYTF
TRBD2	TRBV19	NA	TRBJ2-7	TGTGCCAGTAGAGACCAGGGGACTAGCGGTCTCGGGCAGTACTTC	CASRDQGTSGLGQYF
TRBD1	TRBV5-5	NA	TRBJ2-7	TGTGCCAGCACCCAATATCCGGGACAGGGGGTATACGAGCAGTACTTC	CASTQYPGQGVYEQYF
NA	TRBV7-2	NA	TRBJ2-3	TGTGCCAGCAGCTTGGGGGGCACAGATACGCAGTATTTT	CASSLGGTDTQYF
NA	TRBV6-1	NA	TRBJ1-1	TGTGCCAGCAGTGAATGGGTTCGAGGCACTGAAGCTTTCTTT	CASSEWVRGTEAFF
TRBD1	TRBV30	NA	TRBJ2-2	TGTGCCTGGAGTCGACAGGGGGGGAGGTCCGGGGAGCTGTTTTTT	CAWSRQGGRSGELFF
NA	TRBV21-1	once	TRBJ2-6	TGTGCCAGCATCACGAATACGGATGGGACTAGCGGGAGCGGGGGTTGGATAAACGTCCTGACTTTC	CASITNTDGTSGSGGWINVLTF
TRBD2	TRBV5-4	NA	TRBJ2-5	TGTGCCAGCAGCCCGCTAGCGGGTGAGACCCAGTACTTC	CASSPLAGETQYF
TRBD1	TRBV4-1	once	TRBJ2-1	TGCGCCAGCAGCCAAGAATCACAGGGGAGCGACAATGAGCAGTTCTTC	CASSQESQGSDNEQFF